A single sample is the source of the 8 T cell receptor beta chains below, sequenced in a study of blood T cell repertoires in COVID-19. Here immunoSEQ multiplex PCR was the method, and the copy in TCRdb shows in-frame clones only, minus some. The table records tens of thousands of clones, around 88% of them present only once. The sample consisted of peripheral blood. The receptors stem from a man between 50 and 59 years old with active COVID-19.

The table lists this clone with a count of one. The chain employs TRBV5-1 and TRBJ2-7, with a possible D match to TRBD2 (5 bases). Germline V gene lookup returns CDR1 SGHRS and CDR2 YFSETQ. Trimming took off 7 bases at V and 4 bases at J, with 15 bases between the two ends. This CDR3 has 13 amino acids. The CDR3 loop is CASRADEVYEQYF. DNA of the CDR3: TGCGCCAGCCGAGCGGATGAGGTGTACGAGCAGTACTTC.

This rearrangement joins TRBV7-6 to TRBJ2-7, with D perhaps matching TRBD2 (6 bases). CDR1 is SGHVS and CDR2 is FNYEAQ in the germline V gene. CDR3 length: 16 amino acids. Trimming removed 4 bases from V and 6 bases from J, with 22 bases in between. The CDR3 sequence is CASSSYPAGRSAEQYF. The CDR3 DNA follows: TGTGCCAGCAGCTCCTACCCGGCAGGGAGGTCGGCCGAGCAGTACTTC. Supplemented by reference TRBV7-6 and TRBJ2-7, the full variable domain reads GAGVSQSPRYKVTKRGQDVALRCDPISGHVSLYWYRQALGQGPEFLTYFNYEAQQDKSGLPNDRFSAERPEGSISTLTIQRTEQRDSAMYRCASSSYPAGRSAEQYFGPGTRLTVT.

This clone has more than one count but fewer than ten. The chain is built from TRBV7-9 and TRBJ2-7; 7 bases are a match to TRBD1. The CDR3 is 15 amino acids. CDR1 and CDR2 from the germline V gene are SEHNR and FQNEAQ (reference sequence). The ends lost 5 bases at V and 2 bases at J; junction bases unmatched: 9. As DNA, the CDR3 is TGTGCCAGCAGCCTAGGACAGGTACAAACCTACGAGCAGTACTTC. Amino acids: CASSLGQVQTYEQYF.

Comment on this clone: Its ends do not fully match the called genes, so a read error is possible. The chain combines TRBV7-7 with TRBJ2-5; D unclear. Germline lookup yields CDR1 SSHAT and CDR2 FNYEAQ (reference sequence). This CDR3 contains 15 residues. CDR3 nucleotide sequence: TGTGCTAGCAGCTTAATGAACTCGTACCAAGAGACCCAGTACTTC. This translates into CASSLMNSYQETQYF.

J is TRBJ2-7 and V is TRBV12-3 or TRBV12-4; maybe TRBD2 (6 bases). This CDR3 contains 12 residues. With 4 bases removed from V and 9 bases from J, the gap between germline ends came to 13 bases. The CDR3 DNA follows: TGTGCCAGCAGTTGGAGGAGGGCCCGGCAGTACTTC. It specifies CASSWRRARQYF.

The chain joins TRBV3-1 (or the pseudogene TRBV3-2) to TRBJ2-7; 9 bases map to TRBD2. This CDR3 region has 15 residues. Germline assignment: CDR1 LGHDT and CDR2 YNNKEL (reference sequence). After removal of 4 bases from V and 0 bases from J, the junction contained 4 bases not matched to a gene. Here the CDR3 reads CASSPSGVLSYEQYF. CDR3 sequence (DNA): TGTGCCAGCAGCCCTAGCGGGGTTCTCTCCTACGAGCAGTACTTC.

In this sample, this clone turned up a few times. The chain joins TRBV6-5 to TRBJ2-2, with D perhaps matching TRBD1 (6 bases). V was pared by 5 bases and J by 0 bases, with 7 bases between. Germline loops: CDR1 MNHEY, CDR2 SVGAGI. The CDR3 consists of 14 residues. CDR3 amino acids: CASSTGPNTGELFF. In nucleotides, the CDR3 is TGTGCCAGCAGTACAGGGCCGAACACCGGGGAGCTGTTTTTT.

This chain links TRBV7-9 with TRBJ2-3; weak D call: TRBD1 (6 bases). Trimming took 5 bases from V and 9 from J, leaving 12 bases between them. Per the germline V gene, CDR1 is SEHNR and CDR2 is FQNEAQ (reference sequence). CDR3 size: 12 residues. CDR3 nucleotide sequence: TGTGCCAGCAGCCCGATGGGGACAACGCAGTATTTT. As protein: CASSPMGTTQYF.